This TCR beta chain was sequenced in a study of cytomegalovirus exposure and HLA in healthy donors. This CDR3 comprises 15 residues. V lost 4 bases, J lost 2 bases, and 3 bases stayed unmatched. The germline CDR1 and CDR2 sequences are SGDLS and YYNGEE. Some clones are missing from TCRdb's copy, which holds only in-frame ones; the method was immunoSEQ multiplex PCR. This sample has 200,000 to 250,000 clones, with 65% to 85% found just once. The clonotype originates from a woman aged 30 to 39 in good health and CMV-seropositive. Specimen: PBMCs. The rearrangement joins TRBV9 to TRBJ2-7; 13 bases map to TRBD2. The CDR3 is CASSRTSGSTYEQYF. The CDR3 DNA sequence: TGTGCCAGCAGCCGGACTAGCGGGAGCACCTACGAGCAGTACTTC.